Below, 11 T cell receptor beta chains from the same sample are listed, as sequenced in a study of PD-1 blockade in classical Hodgkin lymphoma. Libraries were prepared by immunoSEQ multiplex PCR; TCRdb keeps only in-frame clonotypes and omits some of them. The repertoire holds tens of thousands of clones, with approximately 90% as singletons. Noted time point: cycle 4 day 1 (C4D1), after six to seven weeks of nivolumab. Following autologous stem cell transplantation, relapse occurred in every patient, and exposure to brentuximab vedotin varied. The source was peripheral blood mononuclear cells (PBMCs), collected before the fourth cycle of nivolumab. Receptor source: a human donor with classical Hodgkin lymphoma.

The gene calls are TRBV6-5 and TRBJ1-1; D remains unclear. This CDR3 region has 11 residues. Trimming left V 4 bases short and J 11 bases short, with 11 bases between. Germline-derived CDR1 and CDR2 are MNHEY and SVGAGI. The CDR3 DNA follows: TGTGCCAGCAGTTTCGGGGTGGGTGCTTTCTTT. Protein: CASSFGVGAFF.

The chain is built from TRBV6-1 and TRBJ1-1; no clear D. The V end lost 3 bases, the J end lost 3 bases, and 17 bases lay between the germline ends. The CDR3 has 16 amino acids. Germline lookup yields CDR1 MNHNS and CDR2 SASEGT. The CDR3 loop is CASSDTAGSWDTEAFF. The CDR3 DNA reads as TGTGCCAGCAGTGACACAGCGGGTAGTTGGGACACTGAAGCTTTCTTT.

Comments on this clone: Different DNA sequences within this sample yield the same CDR3. The V and J genes are TRBV6-1 and TRBJ2-1; D is undetermined. The V gene's germline CDR1 is MNHNS and CDR2 SASEGT. The CDR3 totals 15 residues. V was shortened by 4 bases and J by 0 bases, with 10 bases between the two germline ends. The CDR3 loop reads CASSVGLSSYNEQFF. CDR3 DNA: TGTGCCAGCAGTGTCGGCCTAAGCTCCTACAATGAGCAGTTCTTC.

This chain uses TRBV30 with TRBJ2-7, with D maybe TRBD1 (6 bases). The CDR3 runs 14 residues. V was shortened by 3 bases and J by 4 bases, with 16 bases between the two germline ends. Looked up from germline, CDR1 is GTSNPN and CDR2 is SVGIG (reference sequence). The CDR3 region is CAWRAWDIGYEQYF. CDR3 in DNA: TGTGCCTGGAGGGCATGGGACATCGGTTACGAGCAGTACTTC.

The genes are TRBV10-3 and TRBJ2-3; D is possibly TRBD2 (6 bases). Deletions cut 4 bases from V and 6 bases from J, with 14 bases between. Germline CDR1 and CDR2: ENHRY and SYGVKD. The CDR3 is made up of 14 amino acids. For the CDR3, the DNA is TGTGCCATCAGTGGGGGACTTTCGGGGGATACGCAGTATTTT. This sequence encodes CAISGGLSGDTQYF.

The rearrangement joins TRBV5-6 to TRBJ1-5; D is unresolved. V was cut by 1 base and J by 0 bases, with 5 bases left in between. The CDR3 length is 14 residues. The germline V gene encodes CDR1 SGHDT and CDR2 YYEEEE. For the CDR3, the DNA is TGTGCCAGCAGCTTGTATGGTAGCAATCAGCCCCAGCATTTT. The encoded protein is CASSLYGSNQPQHF.

The chain recombines TRBV5-1 with TRBJ1-4, with 8 positions matching TRBD1. This CDR3 has 15 residues. The germline gives CDR1 SGHRS, CDR2 YFSETQ. Germline trimming cut 5 bases from V and 6 bases from J; bases unmatched to any gene: 9. As DNA, the CDR3 is TGCGCCAGCAGACTATCCGGGACAGGAGATGAAAAACTGTTTTTT. Protein: CASRLSGTGDEKLFF.

The chain recombines TRBV6-5 with TRBJ1-5; D not resolved. This CDR3 comprises 13 residues. Germline V CDR1 and CDR2: MNHEY, SVGAGI. V was clipped by 6 bases and J by 1 base, with 7 bases between them. The CDR3 loop reads CASRTLSNQPQHF. The DNA for the CDR3 is TGTGCCAGCAGGACCCTAAGCAATCAGCCCCAGCATTTT.

This clone came up once. CDR3 nucleotides: TGCGCCAGCAGCTCAGGGGGCGATTATGGCTACACCTTC. Amino acid sequence: CASSSGGDYGYTF. The V call is TRBV5-1, the J call TRBJ1-2; TRBD1 agrees at 8 bases. The CDR3 length is 13 residues. Trimming cost V 3 bases and J 5 bases; bases outside gene matches: 3. Germline V CDR1 and CDR2: SGHRS, YFSETQ.

V and J are TRBV10-2 and TRBJ2-7, with D possibly matching TRBD2 (5 bases). Germline V gives CDR1 WSHSY, CDR2 SAAADI. The CDR3 extends over 12 amino acids. Trimming removed 10 bases from V and 0 bases from J, with 10 bases in between. This chain's CDR3 is CATGAVSYEQYF. As DNA, the CDR3 is TGCGCCACCGGAGCGGTCTCCTACGAGCAGTACTTC.

The V gene is TRBV5-1, the J gene TRBJ2-3, with D tentatively TRBD2 (6 bases). The CDR3 totals 15 residues. Looked up from germline, CDR1 is SGHRS and CDR2 is YFSETQ. V was clipped by 2 bases and J by 5 bases, with 15 bases between them. The CDR3 bases are TGCGCCAGCAGCTTACCGGGGCAGGGAGGAGATACGCAGTATTTT. Its translation is CASSLPGQGGDTQYF. Together with reference TRBV5-1 and TRBJ2-3, the CDR3 gives the full variable domain: KAGVTQTPRYLIKTRGQQVTLSCSPISGHRSVSWYQQTPGQGLQFLFEYFSETQRNKGNFPGRFSGRQFSNSRSEMNVSTLELGDSALYLCASSLPGQGGDTQYFGPGTRLTVL.